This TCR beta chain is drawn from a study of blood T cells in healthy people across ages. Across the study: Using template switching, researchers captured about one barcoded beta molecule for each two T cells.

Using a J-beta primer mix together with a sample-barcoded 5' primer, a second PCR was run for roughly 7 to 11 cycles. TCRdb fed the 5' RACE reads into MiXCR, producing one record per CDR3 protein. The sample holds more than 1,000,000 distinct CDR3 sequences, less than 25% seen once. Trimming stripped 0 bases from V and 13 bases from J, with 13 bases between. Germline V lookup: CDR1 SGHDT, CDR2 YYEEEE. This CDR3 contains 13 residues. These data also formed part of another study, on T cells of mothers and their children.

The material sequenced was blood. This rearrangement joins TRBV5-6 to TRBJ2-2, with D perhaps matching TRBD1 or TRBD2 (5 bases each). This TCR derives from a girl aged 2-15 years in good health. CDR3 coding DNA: TGTGCCAGCAGCTTGGTTCGGGGCCGGGGGCTGTTTTTT. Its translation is CASSLVRGRGLFF.